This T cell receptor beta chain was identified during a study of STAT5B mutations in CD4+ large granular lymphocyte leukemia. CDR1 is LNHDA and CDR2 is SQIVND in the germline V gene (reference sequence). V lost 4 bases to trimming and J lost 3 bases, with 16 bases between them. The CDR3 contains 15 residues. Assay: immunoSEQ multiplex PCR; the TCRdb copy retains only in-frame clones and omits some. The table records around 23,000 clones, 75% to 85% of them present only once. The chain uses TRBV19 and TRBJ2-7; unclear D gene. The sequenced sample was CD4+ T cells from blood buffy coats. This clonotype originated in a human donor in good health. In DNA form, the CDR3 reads TGTGCCAGTAGTACCGAAGCCGGCCCCTTCTACGAGCAGTACTTC. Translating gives CASSTEAGPFYEQYF.